This note documents a single T cell receptor (beta chain) sequence. The antigen is unknown. Preparing the TCRbeta library involved the use of unique molecular identifiers. One entry per CDR3 protein, called by TCRdb with MiXCR from the PCR reads. The table lists under 750,000 distinct CDR3 sequences, about 23% of them singletons. The data derive from a study of T-cell reconstitution after alpha-beta-depleted transplantation in children. The CDR3 totals 14 residues. V shed 2 bases and J 6 bases; nucleotides not matched to a gene: 1. Germline-derived CDR1 and CDR2 are KGHDR and SFDVKD. Notes on the study in general: Newly made T cells mostly supplied T-cell counts and diversity one year after transplant. The study reportedly traced alpha-beta T cells about two months after transplant to several hundred expanded graft clones.

J is TRBJ2-2 and V is TRBV24-1; 8 bases align to TRBD1. Sequences were derived from PBMCs, mostly from graft donor cells, sampled 360 days after TCRalphabeta/CD19-depleted stem cell transplant. This TCR was sampled from a boy younger than two who had a stem cell transplant for acute myeloid leukemia, so the T cells may come from the graft donor. CDR3 residues: CATSDSQGAGELFF. As DNA, the CDR3 is TGTGCCACCAGTGATTCACAGGGGGCCGGGGAGCTGTTTTTT.